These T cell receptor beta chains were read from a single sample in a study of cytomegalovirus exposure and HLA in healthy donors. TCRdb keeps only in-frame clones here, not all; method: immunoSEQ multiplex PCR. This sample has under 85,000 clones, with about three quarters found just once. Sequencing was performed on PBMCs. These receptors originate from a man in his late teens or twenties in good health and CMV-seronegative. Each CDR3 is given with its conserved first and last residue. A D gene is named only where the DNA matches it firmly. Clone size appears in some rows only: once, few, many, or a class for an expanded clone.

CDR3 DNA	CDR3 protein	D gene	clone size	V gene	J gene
TGTGCCAGCAGCCGAGCATCAGGGAAAGCTTTCTTT	CASSRASGKAFF	.	.	TRBV27	TRBJ1-1
TGTGCCAGCAGCTTCAGGAGGATCCCTAATGAAAAACTGTTTTTT	CASSFRRIPNEKLFF	.	.	TRBV5-5	TRBJ1-4
TGCGCCAGCAGCCGGGACAGAACTACCGAGCAGTACTTC	CASSRDRTTEQYF	TRBD1	.	TRBV5-1	TRBJ2-7
TGTGCCAGCCGGGGAGACGGGAACTATGGCTACACCTTC	CASRGDGNYGYTF	.	.	TRBV6-5	TRBJ1-2
TGTGCCAGCAGCTTTATTTACTCTGGGGCCAACGTCCTGACTTTC	CASSFIYSGANVLTF	.	.	TRBV5-5	TRBJ2-6
TGTGCCAGCAGCTTGTACGGTCCGAATAATTCACCCCTCCACTTT	CASSLYGPNNSPLHF	.	.	TRBV5-4	TRBJ1-6
TGCGCCAGCACTAGACAGGGGGCCGCAGATACGCAGTATTTT	CASTRQGAADTQYF	TRBD1	.	TRBV10-2	TRBJ2-3
TGTGCCATCAGTGACTCGCGGGGGGCCACAGATACGCAGTATTTT	CAISDSRGATDTQYF	TRBD2	.	TRBV10-3	TRBJ2-3
TGTGCCAGCAGCTTAGAACAGCTCTACGAGCAGTACTTC	CASSLEQLYEQYF	.	.	TRBV7-8	TRBJ2-7
TGTGCCAGCAGCCGGGGAACGACAGGGGATAATTCACCCCTCCACTTT	CASSRGTTGDNSPLHF	TRBD1	.	TRBV5-4	TRBJ1-6
TGTGCCAGCTCAGCACCGCACAGTCTTGGCACTGAAGCTTTCTTT	CASSAPHSLGTEAFF	.	once	TRBV18	TRBJ1-1
TGTGCCAGCAGCTTGGGTCGGGGGATGGGGAATCAGCCCCAGCATTTT	CASSLGRGMGNQPQHF	.	.	TRBV5-5	TRBJ1-5
TGTGCCATCAGCGGGGACTCCTATAATTCACCCCTCCACTTT	CAISGDSYNSPLHF	.	.	TRBV10-3	TRBJ1-6
TGTGCCAGCGTACGGAGGGTTGAAGCTTTCTTT	CASVRRVEAFF	.	few	TRBV27	TRBJ1-1
TGTGCCTGGAGTGTACCCCTCCCGACACTGCAAGAGACCCAGTACTTC	CAWSVPLPTLQETQYF	.	.	TRBV30	TRBJ2-5
TGTGCCAGCAGCTTAGCGCGACAGGGGGCGCGTAATGAGCAGTTCTTC	CASSLARQGARNEQFF	TRBD1	.	TRBV11-2	TRBJ2-1
TGTGCCAGTAGTATTGGGACAGGGGACACCGGGGAGCTGTTTTTT	CASSIGTGDTGELFF	TRBD1	.	TRBV19	TRBJ2-2
TGTGCCAGCAGAGTACCTCGGGACAGGGGCTCCTACGAGCAGTACTTC	CASRVPRDRGSYEQYF	TRBD1	.	TRBV27	TRBJ2-7
TGTGCCAGCAGCCGCTCAGGGGGCTCCGGGGAGCTGTTTTTT	CASSRSGGSGELFF	TRBD1	.	TRBV9	TRBJ2-2
TGTGCCTGGAGTTCTAGGGGGAACTATGGCTACACCTTC	CAWSSRGNYGYTF	.	.	TRBV30	TRBJ1-2
TGTGCCAGCAGTGAGGCAGCTGGGGCCAACGTCCTGACTTTC	CASSEAAGANVLTF	.	.	TRBV6-1	TRBJ2-6
TGTGCTAGTGGACCCGGACAGGGTGGTGCCGGGGAGCTGTTTTTT	CASGPGQGGAGELFF	TRBD1	few	TRBV12-5	TRBJ2-2
TGTGCCAGTAGTAACCAGGCGATAAATCAGCCCCAGCATTTT	CASSNQAINQPQHF	.	.	TRBV19	TRBJ1-5
TGTGCCAGCAGATCTGACAGACGTATTTACAATGAGCAGTTCTTC	CASRSDRRIYNEQFF	.	.	TRBV28	TRBJ2-1